This entry lists 25 T cell receptor beta chains sequenced from one sample in a study of control samples from healthy donors and cancer patients. TCRdb's table, derived via immunoSEQ multiplex PCR, lists solely in-frame clones and lacks some. The table records some 140,000 clones, approximately 94% of them present only once. The sample comprised blood. Every receptor here comes from a man aged 35 to 55 in good health.

This chain links TRBV18 with TRBJ1-5; 7 nucleotides match TRBD1. V was clipped by 5 bases and J by 0 bases; unmatched bases: 7. The CDR3 has 16 amino acids. Germline V gives CDR1 KGHSH, CDR2 LQKENI. In nucleotides, the CDR3 is TGTGCCAGCTCAGGGAACAGGGGTACTAGCAATCAGCCCCAGCATTTT. It translates to CASSGNRGTSNQPQHF. Combining the CDR3 with reference TRBV18 and TRBJ1-5 gives the whole variable domain NAGVMQNPRHLVRRRGQEARLRCSPMKGHSHVYWYRQLPEEGLKFMVYLQKENIIDESGMPKERFSAEFPKEGPSILRIQQVVRGDSAAYFCASSGNRGTSNQPQHFGDGTRLSIL.

The V gene is TRBV19, the J gene TRBJ1-2; 7 nucleotides align to TRBD1. Trimming at V came to 6 bases and at J to 4 bases, leaving 14 bases not matched to a gene. The germline V gene encodes CDR1 LNHDA and CDR2 SQIVND (reference sequence). The CDR3 sequence is 16 residues long. The CDR3 sequence is CASSWDSGVVVYGYTF. The CDR3 nucleotides read TGTGCCAGTAGCTGGGACAGTGGTGTTGTGGTCTATGGCTACACCTTC.

The chain employs TRBV7-2 and TRBJ1-3, with no clear D. Germline CDR1 SGHTA, CDR2 FQGNSA. This CDR3 contains 16 residues. Trimming left V 5 bases short and J 0 bases short, with 14 bases between. The CDR3: CASSPHSGFSGNTIYF. The CDR3 DNA reads as TGTGCCAGCAGCCCCCACTCGGGCTTCTCTGGAAACACCATATATTTT.

This sequence joins TRBV27 and TRBJ2-3, with 10 nucleotides matching TRBD1. The germline CDR1 and CDR2 sequences are MNHEY and SMNVEV (reference sequence). The V segment lost 3 bases and the J segment 4 bases; nucleotides outside the gene matches: 1. This CDR3 has 14 amino acids. Here the CDR3 reads CASSLDRGADTQYF. In DNA, the CDR3 is TGTGCCAGCAGTTTGGACAGGGGGGCAGATACGCAGTATTTT.

This chain uses TRBV24-1 with TRBJ2-1, with 7 bases aligning to TRBD2. The germline V gene encodes CDR1 KGHDR and CDR2 SFDVKD. J gave up 10 bases and V 2 bases, and 7 bases lay outside the gene matches. This CDR3 has 14 amino acids. The CDR3 nucleotides read TGTGCCACCAGTGATTGGGAGGGAGCGGGAGAGCAGTTCTTC. Its protein product is CATSDWEGAGEQFF.

The V call is TRBV6-6, the J call TRBJ1-2; no clear D. The germline V gene encodes CDR1 MNHNY and CDR2 SVGAGI (reference sequence). The CDR3 contains 15 residues. Trimming took off 0 bases at V and 0 bases at J, with 8 bases between the two ends. CDR3 bases: TGTGCCAGCAGTTACTCGTCAGGATCTAACTATGGCTACACCTTC. Translation gives CASSYSSGSNYGYTF.

The gene calls are TRBV5-4 and TRBJ1-1; D is uncertain. CDR1 and CDR2 (germline): SGHNT, YYREEE (reference sequence). This CDR3 contains 13 residues. Trimming shortened V by 4 bases and J by 7 bases, and 14 bases separated the two germline ends. The CDR3 region has the DNA TGTGCCAGCAGCAGTATTGGCGGCTTTGAAGCTTTCTTT. It yields the protein CASSSIGGFEAFF. Full variable domain (outside the CDR3, taken from reference TRBV5-4 and TRBJ1-1): ETGVTQSPTHLIKTRGQQVTLRCSSQSGHNTVSWYQQALGQGPQFIFQYYREEENGRGNFPPRFSGLQFPNYSSELNVNALELDDSALYLCASSSIGGFEAFFGQGTRLTVV.

V usage is TRBV5-1 and J usage is TRBJ2-1, with D possibly being TRBD2 (5 bases). Germline V gene lookup returns CDR1 SGHRS and CDR2 YFSETQ. The V gene lost 3 bases and the J gene lost 3 bases, with 13 bases spanning the gap. The CDR3 consists of 15 residues. DNA of the CDR3: TGCGCCAGCAGCTCTTCGGGGAACAGCTACAATGAGCAGTTCTTC. Its translation: CASSSSGNSYNEQFF.

The V call is TRBV4-3, the J call TRBJ2-7; 8 bases are a match to TRBD1. With 4 bases clipped from V and 1 base from J, the junction kept 9 bases outside the gene matches. The CDR3 consists of 16 residues. Germline V gene data show CDR1 as LGHNA and CDR2 as YSLEER. The CDR3 here is CASSPGTGNPSYEQYF. The CDR3 coding sequence is TGCGCCAGCAGCCCAGGGACAGGAAACCCTTCCTACGAGCAGTACTTC.

The chain employs TRBV19 and TRBJ1-5; TRBD1 matches at 7 bases. Germline V gene sequence: CDR1 LNHDA, CDR2 SQIVND (reference sequence). Trimming took 7 bases from V and 1 from J; bases not matched to a gene: 7. This CDR3 contains 15 residues. The chain's CDR3 is CASTQTGTSNQPQHF. For the CDR3, the DNA is TGTGCCAGTACTCAGACAGGGACCAGCAATCAGCCCCAGCATTTT.

This clone was seen only once. This sequence joins TRBV6-1 and TRBJ1-5; TRBD1 matches 10 bases. Germline V gene lookup returns CDR1 MNHNS and CDR2 SASEGT. V trimming: 2 bases; J trimming: 9 bases; junction bases outside the gene matches: 16. This CDR3 region has 18 residues. The CDR3, as DNA: TGTGCCAGCAGTGAAAAATCTCGGGACAGGGGAACTTGGTGGCCCCAGCATTTT. Translated: CASSEKSRDRGTWWPQHF.

This clone was detected only once. The J gene is TRBJ1-2, the V gene TRBV7-8; D is ambiguous. CDR1 and CDR2 (germline): SGHVS, FQNEAQ. The CDR3 loop spans 12 amino acids. The V gene lost 1 base and the J gene lost 8 bases, with 8 bases spanning the gap. The CDR3 coding sequence is TGTGCCAGCAGCTTAGGAGGTTGGGGCTACACCTTC. It specifies CASSLGGWGYTF.

This chain joins TRBV19 and TRBJ2-3; tentatively, D is TRBD1 or TRBD2 (5 bases each). The germline V gene encodes CDR1 LNHDA and CDR2 SQIVND (reference sequence). CDR3 size: 15 residues. Trimming stripped 10 bases from V and 3 bases from J, with 20 bases between. In DNA, the CDR3 is TGTGCCACCAATATTGGGACCTCCCCAACAGATACGCAGTATTTT. Translation gives CATNIGTSPTDTQYF.

The V gene is TRBV28, the J gene TRBJ1-1, with 7 bases matching TRBD1. J gave up 4 bases and V 2 bases, and 16 bases lay outside the gene matches. The CDR3 covers 18 residues. Germline CDR1 MDHEN, CDR2 SYDVKM. The CDR3 sequence is CASSLGSRGFGVRTEAFF. The CDR3 DNA reads as TGTGCCAGCAGTTTAGGGTCCAGGGGGTTCGGGGTTCGCACTGAAGCTTTCTTT.

V usage is TRBV5-1 and J usage is TRBJ2-7; 10 nucleotides align to TRBD1. The CDR3 is made up of 13 amino acids. The germline gives CDR1 SGHRS, CDR2 YFSETQ. Trimming cost V 7 bases and J 5 bases; bases outside gene matches: 6. The CDR3 region is CASRGQGSHEQYF. The DNA for the CDR3 is TGCGCCAGCCGGGGACAGGGGTCCCACGAGCAGTACTTC.

V gene TRBV4-2 combines with J gene TRBJ1-4; the D is unclear. The V gene's germline CDR1 is LGHNA and CDR2 YNFKEQ. This CDR3 is built from 15 residues. V lost 2 bases to trimming and J lost 4 bases, with 11 bases between them. The CDR3 loop reads CASSQSRDINEKLFF. In DNA form, the CDR3 reads TGTGCCAGCAGCCAAAGTAGGGATATTAATGAAAAACTGTTTTTT.

V gene TRBV6-5 combines with J gene TRBJ2-7; D is unresolved. V was clipped by 5 bases and J by 2 bases, with 13 bases between them. The CDR3 spans 14 residues. From germline, CDR1 is MNHEY and CDR2 SVGAGI. DNA for the CDR3: TGTGCCAGCAGTACCGGGTTTTCCCCCTACGAGCAGTACTTC. It yields the protein CASSTGFSPYEQYF.

The CDR3: CASRYTTNTEAFF. The CDR3 coding sequence is TGTGCCAGCAGATACACAACGAACACTGAAGCTTTCTTT. V and J are TRBV2 and TRBJ1-1; the D is unclear. The CDR3 runs to 13 residues. Germline V gene lookup returns CDR1 SNHLY and CDR2 FYNNEI. The V and J ends lost 6 bases and 1 base respectively, with 9 bases between them.

The chain combines TRBV2 with TRBJ1-2; 9 bases match TRBD1. With V trimmed by 6 bases and J by 4 bases, 9 bases remained unmatched. The CDR3 covers 15 residues. Germline V gene sequence: CDR1 SNHLY, CDR2 FYNNEI. Here the CDR3 reads CASRRLQGATYGYTF. The CDR3 DNA sequence: TGTGCCAGCAGGAGACTACAGGGGGCGACCTATGGCTACACCTTC.

A single count supports this clone. The chain combines TRBV7-3 with TRBJ2-1, with 8 bases identical to TRBD2. The CDR3 is made up of 16 amino acids. Germline loops: CDR1 SGHTA, CDR2 FQGTGA. The V segment lost 2 bases and the J segment 4 bases; nucleotides outside the gene matches: 7. Here the CDR3 reads CASSLGSGGTYNEQFF. The CDR3, as DNA: TGTGCCAGCAGCTTAGGGAGCGGGGGAACTTACAATGAGCAGTTCTTC.

The V call is TRBV27, the J call TRBJ1-1; D not resolved. V lost 2 bases, J lost 2 bases, and 12 bases lay in between. Looked up from germline, CDR1 is MNHEY and CDR2 is SMNVEV (reference sequence). This CDR3 spans 15 amino acids. CDR3 residues: CASSLGGQVNTEAFF. As DNA, the CDR3 is TGTGCCAGCAGTTTAGGAGGGCAGGTAAACACTGAAGCTTTCTTT.

The CDR3 here is CASSQETEDNEKLFF. DNA for the CDR3: TGCGCCAGCAGCCAAGAGACAGAGGATAATGAAAAACTGTTTTTT. The genes are TRBV4-3 and TRBJ1-4; D may be TRBD1 (5 bases). Trimming stripped 0 bases from V and 4 bases from J, with 9 bases between. This CDR3 is built from 15 residues. The germline CDR1 and CDR2 sequences are LGHNA and YSLEER.

The chain carries TRBV18 and TRBJ2-7; 7 positions match TRBD1. CDR1 is KGHSH, CDR2 LQKENI, per germline. The V gene end was trimmed by 3 bases and the J gene end by 5 bases; junction bases not matched to a gene: 4. CDR3 length equals 13 residues. The CDR3 region is CASSPRQGDEQYF. DNA for the CDR3: TGTGCCAGCTCACCCCGACAGGGTGACGAGCAGTACTTC.

The gene calls are TRBV11-2 and TRBJ1-4, with no clear D. The length of the CDR3 is 14 residues. Trimming cost V 5 bases and J 7 bases, with 14 bases left between them. The germline V gene encodes CDR1 SGHAT and CDR2 FQNNGV. This chain's CDR3 is CASSPGPSSEKLFF. In nucleotides, the CDR3 is TGTGCCAGCAGCCCGGGCCCAAGTAGTGAAAAACTGTTTTTT.

This chain links TRBV2 with TRBJ1-5; no reliable D call. Germline values: CDR1 SNHLY, CDR2 FYNNEI. The ends were cut back, 7 bases at V and 7 bases at J, with 11 bases in the middle. The length of the CDR3 is 12 residues. The CDR3 protein is CASKGRAQPQHF. The CDR3 DNA sequence: TGTGCCAGCAAAGGGCGGGCCCAGCCCCAGCATTTT.